Listed here are 19 T cell receptor beta chains from one sample, sequenced in a study of shared clonotypes between healthy human individuals. The table came from immunoSEQ multiplex PCR; TCRdb's copy has only in-frame clones and leaves some out. The table lists millions of clones, around 90% of them singletons. The specimen was naive CD4+ T cells sorted from blood. Sample subset: CD45RA+ positively selected. These receptors were collected from a man aged 18 to 29 in good health.

This chain links TRBV18 with TRBJ1-3, with D hard to call. Trimming removed 5 bases at V and 0 bases at J, with 14 bases between. CDR3 length equals 16 residues. CDR1 and CDR2 from the germline V gene are KGHSH and LQKENI. This chain's CDR3 is CASSSPTGSSGNTIYF. As DNA, the CDR3 is TGTGCCAGCTCATCCCCTACGGGAAGCTCTGGAAACACCATATATTTT.

The J gene is TRBJ2-1, the V gene TRBV29-1; D may correspond to TRBD1 or TRBD2 (5 bases each). This CDR3 region has 12 residues. Germline lookup yields CDR1 SQVTM and CDR2 ANQGSEA. As DNA, the CDR3 is TGCAGTTTCGGGGCTTTCTACAATGAGCAGTTCTTC. It yields the protein CSFGAFYNEQFF.

This clone was seen once. The same CDR3 can be traced to other DNA sequences in this sample. The chain is built from TRBV6-6 and TRBJ1-2, with unresolved D. This CDR3 has 14 residues. Germline V lookup: CDR1 MNHNY, CDR2 SVGAGI (reference sequence). Trimming shortened V by 2 bases and J by 0 bases, and 7 bases separated the two germline ends. Here the CDR3 DNA reads TGTGCCAGCAGTTACGGGCAATCTAACTATGGCTACACCTTC. It encodes CASSYGQSNYGYTF.

This sequence joins TRBV10-2 and TRBJ1-1; 8 bases map to TRBD1. CDR1 and CDR2 from the germline V gene are WSHSY and SAAADI. The V segment lost 7 bases and the J segment 4 bases; nucleotides outside the gene matches: 8. The CDR3 is made up of 14 amino acids. This CDR3 is CASIPQGAPTEAFF. The CDR3 DNA follows: TGCGCCAGCATACCTCAGGGGGCGCCCACTGAAGCTTTCTTT.

Here the CDR3 DNA reads TGTGCCAGCAGCCAAGCGAGCAATGAGCAGTTCTTC. This sequence encodes CASSQASNEQFF. The chain links TRBV14 to TRBJ2-1, with D uncertain. The CDR3 has 12 residues. CDR1 SGHDN and CDR2 FVKESK come from the germline V gene. Trimming shortened V by 1 base and J by 6 bases, and 4 bases separated the two germline ends.

About this clone itself: The sample holds other DNA sequences that translate to the same CDR3. This sequence joins TRBV5-1 and TRBJ2-7; 8 nucleotides agree with TRBD2. Germline trimming cut 4 bases from V and 2 bases from J; bases unmatched to any gene: 8. The CDR3 loop spans 15 amino acids. Germline lookup yields CDR1 SGHRS and CDR2 YFSETQ. Here the CDR3 reads CASSLEAGATYEQYF. The CDR3 coding sequence is TGCGCCAGCAGCCTAGAAGCGGGAGCTACCTACGAGCAGTACTTC.

CDR3 residues: CASSGAGNSNQPQHF. CDR3 DNA: TGTGCCAGCAGTGGGGCAGGGAATAGCAATCAGCCCCAGCATTTT. V gene TRBV5-6 combines with J gene TRBJ1-5, with a tentative D call TRBD1 (5 bases). The CDR3 is made up of 15 amino acids. The germline V gene has CDR1 SGHDT and CDR2 YYEEEE. The V gene lost 5 bases and the J gene lost 0 bases, with 12 bases spanning the gap.

The rearrangement joins TRBV7-2 to TRBJ2-7; D may be TRBD1 (6 bases). Germline assignment: CDR1 SGHTA and CDR2 FQGNSA. The CDR3 is made up of 16 amino acids. Trimming pared 1 base from V and 0 bases from J, leaving 13 bases between. The CDR3 bases are TGTGCCAGCAGCTTAGATGGGGGCCCTAGCTCCTACGAGCAGTACTTC. This sequence encodes CASSLDGGPSSYEQYF.

J is TRBJ1-1 and V is TRBV11-2, with 10 bases that match TRBD1. Germline trimming cut 4 bases from V and 0 bases from J; bases unmatched to any gene: 5. The germline V gene encodes CDR1 SGHAT and CDR2 FQNNGV. The CDR3 has 16 residues. Here the CDR3 DNA reads TGTGCCAGCAGCTCCGGACAGGGGGACATGAACACTGAAGCTTTCTTT. Translation gives CASSSGQGDMNTEAFF.

Regarding this clone: Additional DNA sequences in this sample encode the identical CDR3. This chain connects TRBV5-4 to TRBJ1-3, with D possibly matching TRBD1 (5 bases). This CDR3 region has 14 residues. The ends were cut back, 4 bases at V and 1 base at J, with 9 bases in the middle. Germline CDR1 reads SGHNT; CDR2 reads YYREEE (reference sequence). The chain's CDR3 is CASSLRGSGNTIYF. The CDR3 DNA is TGTGCCAGCAGCCTTAGGGGTTCTGGAAACACCATATATTTT.

The V call is TRBV11-2, the J call TRBJ2-3; D is perhaps TRBD1 or TRBD2 (5 bases each). The CDR3 is 15 residues long. With 0 bases removed from V and 9 bases from J, the gap between germline ends came to 16 bases. Per germline, CDR1 SGHAT and CDR2 FQNNGV. As DNA, the CDR3 is TGTGCCAGCAGCTTAGAATGGGACGCCGGGACCACGCAGTATTTT. Amino acids: CASSLEWDAGTTQYF.

The chain uses TRBV14 and TRBJ2-5; TRBD1 or TRBD2 may be the D gene (5 bases each). The CDR3 sequence is 15 residues long. The germline CDR1 and CDR2 sequences are SGHDN and FVKESK. V lost 0 bases and J lost 5, with 13 bases in between. CDR3 sequence (DNA): TGTGCCAGCAGCCAAGAGACCCGGGGCAGGGAGACCCAGTACTTC. Translated: CASSQETRGRETQYF.

J is TRBJ2-1 and V is TRBV11-1, with 12 nucleotides matching TRBD2. Trimming took 3 bases from V and 4 from J; bases not matched to a gene: 13. The CDR3 is 19 amino acids. Germline CDR1 is SGHAT and CDR2 is FQDESV (reference sequence). The CDR3 nucleotides are TGTGCCAGCAGCTTGTGGGCTAGCGGGGGGGCCGGGGTTTACAATGAGCAGTTCTTC. It codes for CASSLWASGGAGVYNEQFF.

The V gene is TRBV28, the J gene TRBJ2-7; the D gene is possibly TRBD2 (7 bases). The CDR3 has 14 residues. The V end lost 9 bases, the J end lost 5 bases, and 20 bases lay between the germline ends. CDR1 is MDHEN, CDR2 SYDVKM, per germline. CDR3 bases: TGTGCCAGTTTTCTAGGGGGGGCGCCGAACGAGCAGTACTTC. Protein sequence: CASFLGGAPNEQYF.

This chain joins TRBV27 and TRBJ2-7; a possible D gene is TRBD1 (5 bases). Germline V gene lookup returns CDR1 MNHEY and CDR2 SMNVEV (reference sequence). Trimming cost V 6 bases and J 0 bases, with 18 bases left between them. The CDR3 contains 16 residues. CDR3 in DNA: TGTGCCAGCAGCCAGGGCGGTGCACCGGCCTCCTACGAGCAGTACTTC. Its translation is CASSQGGAPASYEQYF.

As regards this clone: The same CDR3 is also encoded by other DNA sequences in this sample. The chain couples TRBV5-4 to TRBJ1-2; 9 bases fit TRBD1. Per the germline V gene, CDR1 is SGHNT and CDR2 is YYREEE (reference sequence). The CDR3 runs 13 residues. V dropped 4 bases and J dropped 7; count of bases not matched to a gene: 5. For the CDR3, the DNA is TGTGCCAGCAGCATCACAGGGGGCGTTGGCTACACCTTC. Its protein is CASSITGGVGYTF.

A single count supports this clone. The CDR3 sequence: CATSELQGISYEQYF. The CDR3 region has the DNA TGTGCCACCTCGGAATTACAGGGGATCTCCTACGAGCAGTACTTC. J is TRBJ2-7 and V is TRBV6-5; TRBD1 agrees at 7 bases. The CDR3 has 15 amino acids. Per germline, CDR1 MNHEY and CDR2 SVGAGI. Trimming took 10 bases from V and 0 from J; bases not matched to a gene: 12.

This rearrangement joins TRBV7-9 to TRBJ1-4; 12 bases align to TRBD1. This CDR3 has 18 residues. With 0 bases clipped from V and 7 bases from J, the junction kept 9 bases outside the gene matches. The germline gives CDR1 SEHNR, CDR2 FQNEAQ (reference sequence). In nucleotides, the CDR3 is TGTGCCAGCAGCTTAGCTCCGGGACAGGGGGCGAGTAGTGAAAAACTGTTTTTT. It codes for CASSLAPGQGASSEKLFF.

This chain uses TRBV7-8 with TRBJ2-5, with D perhaps TRBD1 (6 bases). Trimming removed 2 bases from V and 3 bases from J, with 7 bases in between. CDR1 and CDR2 (germline): SGHVS, FQNEAQ. The CDR3 loop spans 13 amino acids. The CDR3: CASSLWTEETQYF. CDR3 DNA: TGTGCCAGCAGCTTATGGACAGAAGAGACCCAGTACTTC. The variable domain in full, completed from reference TRBV7-8 and TRBJ2-5, reads GAGVSQSPRYKVAKRGQDVALRCDPISGHVSLFWYQQALGQGPEFLTYFQNEAQLDKSGLPSDRFFAERPEGSVSTLKIQRTQQEDSAVYLCASSLWTEETQYFGPGTRLLVL.